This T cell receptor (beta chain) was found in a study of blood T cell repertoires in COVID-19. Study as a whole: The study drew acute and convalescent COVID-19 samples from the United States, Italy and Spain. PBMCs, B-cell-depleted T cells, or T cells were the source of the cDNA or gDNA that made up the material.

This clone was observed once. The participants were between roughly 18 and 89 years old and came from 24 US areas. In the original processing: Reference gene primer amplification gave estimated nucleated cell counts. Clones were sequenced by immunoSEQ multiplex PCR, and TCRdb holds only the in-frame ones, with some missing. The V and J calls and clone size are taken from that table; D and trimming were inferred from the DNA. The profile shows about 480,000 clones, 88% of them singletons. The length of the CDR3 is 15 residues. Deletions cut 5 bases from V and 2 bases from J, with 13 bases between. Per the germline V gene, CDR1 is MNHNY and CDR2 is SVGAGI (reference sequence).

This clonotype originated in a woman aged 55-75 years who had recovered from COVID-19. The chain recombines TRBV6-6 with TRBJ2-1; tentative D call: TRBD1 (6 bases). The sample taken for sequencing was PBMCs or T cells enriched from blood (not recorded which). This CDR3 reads CASSLPKGAYNEQFF. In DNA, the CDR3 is TGTGCCAGCAGTCTACCAAAGGGGGCCTACAATGAGCAGTTCTTC.